This T cell receptor beta chain was captured in a study of shared clonotypes between healthy human individuals. Profiled with immunoSEQ multiplex PCR; TCRdb holds only in-frame clones, not every one. The sample has some 2.1 million clones; 95% are singletons. The CDR3 covers 14 residues. CDR1 and CDR2 from the germline V gene are MNHEY and SMNVEV (reference sequence). Trimming took off 6 bases at V and 2 bases at J, with 14 bases between the two ends. What was sequenced was naive CD4+ T cells sorted from blood. The subset was: CD45RA+ positively selected. This sequence originates from a man aged 18 to 29 in good health. The rearrangement uses TRBV27 and TRBJ2-7; D gene unclear. CDR3 residues: CASSLDVRPYEQYF. Written as DNA, the CDR3 is TGTGCCAGCAGCCTCGACGTACGGCCCTACGAGCAGTACTTC.